Below, 28 T cell receptor beta chains from the same sample are listed, as sequenced in a study of blood T cell repertoires in COVID-19. The table came from immunoSEQ multiplex PCR; TCRdb's copy has only in-frame clones and leaves some out. The sample yields about 200,000 clones, 81% seen once. The material sequenced was PBMCs or T cells enriched from blood (not recorded which). Receptors were obtained from a woman between 50 and 59 years old with acute COVID-19.

The chain employs TRBV5-8 and TRBJ2-2; D possibly corresponds to TRBD2 (5 bases). From germline, CDR1 is SGHTS and CDR2 YDEGEE. The CDR3 has 16 residues. V lost 4 bases and J 5 bases, leaving 18 bases between the germline ends. CDR3 coding DNA: TGTGCCAGCAGCGCTCGGGGTGACATCAATACCGGGGAGCTGTTTTTT. Protein sequence: CASSARGDINTGELFF.

The V gene is TRBV6-6, the J gene TRBJ2-3, with 7 positions matching TRBD2. Germline V gives CDR1 MNHNY, CDR2 SVGAGI (reference sequence). With 9 bases clipped from V and 5 bases from J, the junction kept 5 bases outside the gene matches. The CDR3 loop spans 12 amino acids. The DNA for the CDR3 is TGTGCCAGTGGGACTATTGGAGATACGCAGTATTTT. Protein sequence: CASGTIGDTQYF.

The V and J genes are TRBV11-3 and TRBJ2-7, with D possibly being TRBD2 (8 bases). Germline V gene data show CDR1 as SGHNT and CDR2 as YENEEA. The CDR3 sequence is 14 residues long. The V gene lost 5 bases and the J gene lost 4 bases, with 15 bases spanning the gap. CDR3 loop: CASSPGRGLYEQYF. The CDR3, as DNA: TGTGCCAGCAGCCCCGGGAGGGGGCTATACGAGCAGTACTTC.

The chain joins TRBV5-1 to TRBJ2-7, with 7 bases lining up with TRBD1. Trimming took 0 bases from V and 3 from J; bases not matched to a gene: 6. CDR3 length: 15 residues. Per the germline V gene, CDR1 is SGHRS and CDR2 is YFSETQ. Here the CDR3 DNA reads TGCGCCAGCAGCTTGGCTACAGGGGCTCTCTACGAGCAGTACTTC. It translates to CASSLATGALYEQYF.

This clone was found once. The rearrangement uses TRBV19 and TRBJ1-1, with a weak D call TRBD1 (5 bases). CDR1 is LNHDA and CDR2 is SQIVND in the germline V gene (reference sequence). This CDR3 contains 15 residues. Trimming stripped 5 bases from V and 0 bases from J, with 13 bases between. This CDR3 reads CASSGWTRLNTEAFF. The CDR3 nucleotides read TGTGCCAGTAGTGGGTGGACAAGATTGAACACTGAAGCTTTCTTT.

The CDR3 is CAIGGMGNQPQHF. In DNA, the CDR3 is TGTGCCATCGGGGGGATGGGCAATCAGCCCCAGCATTTT. The gene calls are TRBV10-3 and TRBJ1-5, with D perhaps matching TRBD1 (5 bases). This CDR3 contains 13 residues. The germline CDR1 and CDR2 sequences are ENHRY and SYGVKD. Trimming cost V 8 bases and J 2 bases, with 10 bases left between them.

The CDR3 protein is CASSPKRRGGPGDTQYF. The CDR3 bases are TGTGCCAGCAGTCCCAAGAGGCGGGGGGGCCCGGGCGATACGCAGTATTTT. The V and J genes are TRBV6-6 and TRBJ2-3; 9 positions match TRBD2. CDR3 length: 17 residues. The ends lost 5 bases at V and 6 bases at J; junction bases unmatched: 15. From germline, CDR1 is MNHNY and CDR2 SVGAGI (reference sequence).

The V gene is TRBV28, the J gene TRBJ2-7; TRBD1 matches at 7 bases. Losses at the gene ends were 6 bases for V and 2 bases for J; bases not matched to a gene: 16. The germline V gene has CDR1 MDHEN and CDR2 SYDVKM. The CDR3 totals 17 residues. The CDR3 loop is CASSFSLPGQTAYEQYF. The CDR3 DNA is TGTGCCAGCAGCTTCTCCTTACCGGGACAGACTGCCTACGAGCAGTACTTC.

This chain connects TRBV4-3 to TRBJ2-7, with 8 bases matching TRBD2. Looked up from germline, CDR1 is LGHNA and CDR2 is YSLEER. This CDR3 is built from 16 residues. V dropped 0 bases and J dropped 4; count of bases not matched to a gene: 8. The CDR3, as DNA: TGCGCCAGCAGCCAAGATGCGGGGGGCCTTTCTTACGAGCAGTACTTC. It encodes CASSQDAGGLSYEQYF.

The CDR3, as DNA: TGTGCCAGCAGCCCCCGGCAGGGGCAACTCTACGAGCAGTACTTC. Its protein product is CASSPRQGQLYEQYF. The V gene is TRBV7-3, the J gene TRBJ2-7, with D possibly TRBD1 on 6 matching bases. The CDR3 has 15 amino acids. CDR1 and CDR2 (germline): SGHTA, FQGTGA. V was trimmed by 5 bases and J by 3 bases, leaving 17 bases between them.

V gene TRBV28 combines with J gene TRBJ2-2; D is uncertain. This CDR3 is 12 amino acids long. V dropped 5 bases and J dropped 8 bases, with 9 bases sitting between them. Germline CDR1 is MDHEN and CDR2 is SYDVKM. DNA for the CDR3: TGTGCCAGCAGTCCTCCCTCGGGGGAGCTGTTTTTT. It is translated as CASSPPSGELFF. The variable domain in full, completed from reference TRBV28 and TRBJ2-2, reads DVKVTQSSRYLVKRTGEKVFLECVQDMDHENMFWYRQDPGLGLRLIYFSYDVKMKEKGDIPEGYSVSREKKERFSLILESASTNQTSMYLCASSPPSGELFFGEGSRLTVL.

The V gene is TRBV2, the J gene TRBJ2-1; D perhaps matches TRBD1 (7 bases). V dropped 4 bases and J dropped 5 bases, with 12 bases sitting between them. Germline V gives CDR1 SNHLY, CDR2 FYNNEI. This CDR3 is built from 14 residues. Here the CDR3 DNA reads TGTGCCAGCAGTGGCGGGACAGAAGACAATGAGCAGTTCTTC. Translating gives CASSGGTEDNEQFF.

This chain links TRBV16 with TRBJ1-5, with D maybe TRBD1 (6 bases). This CDR3 is built from 14 residues. V was cut by 2 bases and J by 1 base, with 6 bases left in between. Germline loops: CDR1 KGHSY, CDR2 FQNENV. CDR3 in amino acids: CASSQQGSNQPQHF. CDR3 bases: TGTGCCAGCAGCCAACAGGGGAGCAATCAGCCCCAGCATTTT.

Here the CDR3 reads CASSLVRGLEQYF. As DNA, the CDR3 is TGTGCCAGCAGCTTAGTCAGGGGGCTCGAGCAGTACTTC. The genes are TRBV7-2 and TRBJ2-7; 8 nucleotides align to TRBD1. V lost 1 base and J lost 6; bases outside the gene matches: 2. Germline assignment: CDR1 SGHTA and CDR2 FQGNSA. The CDR3 consists of 13 residues. The full variable domain, in which reference TRBV7-2 and TRBJ2-7 provide the parts outside the CDR3, is GAGVSQSPSNKVTEKGKDVELRCDPISGHTALYWYRQSLGQGLEFLIYFQGNSAPDKSGLPSDRFSAERTGGSVSTLTIQRTQQEDSAVYLCASSLVRGLEQYFGPGTRLTVT.

This clone was seen only a few times. The gene calls are TRBV29-1 and TRBJ1-1; D remains unclear. Germline CDR1 is SQVTM and CDR2 is ANQGSEA. The ends were cut back, 0 bases at V and 2 bases at J, with 13 bases in the middle. The CDR3 loop spans 15 amino acids. CDR3 nucleotides: TGCAGCGTTGAAGATCATGGGTTGGGCAACACTGAAGCTTTCTTT. The encoded protein is CSVEDHGLGNTEAFF.

This sequence joins TRBV27 and TRBJ2-3; 14 nucleotides match TRBD2. The V segment lost 7 bases and the J segment 1 base; nucleotides outside the gene matches: 4. Germline assignment: CDR1 MNHEY and CDR2 SMNVEV (reference sequence). This CDR3 region has 16 residues. The CDR3 here is CASIRTSGRRTDTQYF. CDR3 DNA sequence: TGTGCCAGCATTAGGACTAGCGGGAGGCGCACAGATACGCAGTATTTT.

J is TRBJ1-2 and V is TRBV20-1; a possible D gene is TRBD1 (5 bases). V shed 3 bases and J shed 5 bases, with 10 bases lying between them. Germline V gives CDR1 DFQATT, CDR2 SNEGSKA (reference sequence). This CDR3 is 12 amino acids long. The CDR3 sequence: CSASMGGYGYTF. The DNA for the CDR3 is TGCAGTGCTAGTATGGGGGGTTATGGCTACACCTTC.

V is TRBV3-1 (or the pseudogene TRBV3-2) and J is TRBJ2-1, with 10 bases matching TRBD1. The junction had 12 bases not matched to a gene; V was cut back by 4 bases and J by 6 bases. The germline V gene has CDR1 LGHDT and CDR2 YNNKEL (reference sequence). The CDR3 covers 17 residues. CDR3 residues: CASSPGSFGTGVNEQFF. The CDR3 DNA is TGTGCCAGCAGCCCAGGTTCTTTTGGGACAGGGGTCAATGAGCAGTTCTTC.

The V gene is TRBV29-1, the J gene TRBJ2-7; TRBD2 matches 9 bases. This CDR3 spans 13 amino acids. The junction had 11 bases not matched to a gene; V was cut back by 8 bases and J by 6 bases. CDR1 and CDR2 from the germline V gene are SQVTM and ANQGSEA. DNA of the CDR3: TGCAGCTATGAAGGACTAGCGACCGGCGAGCAGTACTTC. Its translation is CSYEGLATGEQYF.

This chain joins TRBV3-1 (or the pseudogene TRBV3-2) and TRBJ2-7, with 9 bases that match TRBD1. The CDR3 consists of 16 residues. V was pared by 6 bases and J by 4 bases, with 13 bases of the junction left unmatched. Germline-derived CDR1 and CDR2 are LGHDT and YNNKEL (reference sequence). This CDR3 reads CASRKKGTGRGYEQYF. The CDR3 coding sequence is TGTGCCAGCAGAAAGAAAGGGACAGGGAGGGGGTACGAGCAGTACTTC.

This clone was seen a single time. The rearrangement joins TRBV7-9 to TRBJ2-5, with 9 bases fitting TRBD1. Germline trimming cut 3 bases from V and 5 bases from J; bases unmatched to any gene: 7. CDR3 length: 15 amino acids. The germline V gene encodes CDR1 SEHNR and CDR2 FQNEAQ (reference sequence). The CDR3, as DNA: TGTGCCAGCAGCTTGGGACAGGGTTTAGGGGAGACCCAGTACTTC. This translates into CASSLGQGLGETQYF.

The chain employs TRBV7-2 and TRBJ1-1, with D unresolved. Germline CDR1 and CDR2: SGHTA and FQGNSA. V was pared by 5 bases and J by 8 bases, with 15 bases between. The CDR3 is 13 amino acids. The CDR3 region is CASSPVGLVEAFF. As DNA, the CDR3 is TGTGCCAGCAGCCCGGTCGGTCTGGTCGAAGCTTTCTTT.

The V gene is TRBV10-3, the J gene TRBJ2-7; 8 positions match TRBD1. CDR3 length equals 13 residues. Trimming took 4 bases from V and 2 from J; bases not matched to a gene: 1. Germline assignment: CDR1 ENHRY and CDR2 SYGVKD. As DNA, the CDR3 is TGTGCCATCAGTGCAGGGGGCCCCTACGAGCAGTACTTC. It is translated as CAISAGGPYEQYF.

The chain combines TRBV19 with TRBJ2-7; unclear D gene. Germline assignment: CDR1 LNHDA and CDR2 SQIVND (reference sequence). The CDR3 runs 14 residues. V shed 4 bases and J shed 2 bases, with 12 bases lying between them. CDR3 residues: CASSTSPSPYEQYF. In DNA form, the CDR3 reads TGTGCCAGTAGTACCTCTCCCAGTCCCTACGAGCAGTACTTC.

The chain joins TRBV28 to TRBJ2-5; maybe TRBD1 (6 bases). The CDR3 has 12 residues. CDR1 is MDHEN and CDR2 is SYDVKM in the germline V gene. Deletions cut 8 bases from V and 4 bases from J, with 11 bases between. The CDR3 spells CASLDRRETQYF. CDR3 sequence (DNA): TGTGCCAGCCTGGACAGAAGAGAGACCCAGTACTTC.

The V call is TRBV6-5, the J call TRBJ2-1, with TRBD2 matching over 9 bases. Germline CDR1 MNHEY, CDR2 SVGAGI. The CDR3 has 14 amino acids. V was pared by 2 bases and J by 10 bases, with 6 bases of the junction left unmatched. CDR3 sequence: CASSYAGLAREQFF. Written as DNA, the CDR3 is TGTGCCAGCAGTTACGCCGGACTAGCGCGAGAGCAGTTCTTC.

Only a few counts were recorded for this clone. This sequence joins TRBV28 and TRBJ1-2; no clear D gene. The CDR3 is 13 amino acids. Per the germline V gene, CDR1 is MDHEN and CDR2 is SYDVKM. V was clipped by 3 bases and J by 2 bases, with 7 bases between them. CDR3 loop: CASSFGQNYGYTF. CDR3 bases: TGTGCCAGCAGTTTTGGGCAGAACTATGGCTACACCTTC.

On this clone: A junction end diverges from the germline sequence, so it may reflect a read error. The chain has TRBV6-1 and TRBJ1-1; D unclear. CDR3 length: 13 amino acids. Germline lookup yields CDR1 MNHNS and CDR2 SASEGT. For the CDR3, the DNA is TGTGCCAGCTGTGAGGTGGGAGGGTGGGAAGCTTTCTTT. It translates to CASCEVGGWEAFF.